What follows is one TCR beta chain and its context. What it binds is not known. There were only healthy Caucasians among the donors. These data are taken from a study of identical twins. Study findings and constraints: Twins shared beta out-of-frame sequences in excess, but this excess was weaker. Those out-of-frame alpha sequences shared by twins showed an excess of low generation probability.

TCRdb re-called the 5' RACE reads through MiXCR, storing one row per CDR3 protein. Altogether some 730,000 distinct CDR3 sequences are present, over 15% being singletons, with the ten largest covering roughly 14%. V was shortened by 3 bases and J by 0 bases, with 18 bases between the two germline ends. The V gene's germline CDR1 is DFQATT and CDR2 SNEGSKA (reference sequence). The CDR3 loop spans 16 amino acids. The same sample was also used in a study of T cells expressing NK-cell markers. Per that study: The study did not resolve the HCMV specificity of expanded NKG2C+ T cell clones.

Source material: PBMCs. The chain joins TRBV20-1 to TRBJ2-7, with D maybe TRBD2 (6 bases). The clonotype was recovered from a woman aged 18-29 years in good health. CDR3: CSASFSGYTVSYEQYF. DNA of the CDR3: TGCAGTGCTAGTTTTAGCGGCTACACTGTCTCCTACGAGCAGTACTTC.